The 25 T cell receptor beta chains listed next were all sequenced from one sample in a study of T cell repertoires in cytomegalovirus infection. TCRdb analysed the reads with MiXCR anew, one entry per CDR3 protein. This table has some 500,000 distinct CDR3 sequences, 25% to 35% appearing once. Antigens for these TCRs are unknown. The source was cultured PBMCs, collected from culture after CMV antigen stimulation. The origin of the receptors is a human donor in good health (CMV status not recorded). Some clones in this sample may be carry-over from other donors' samples.

In this sample, this clonotype turned up a few times. V and J are TRBV5-4 and TRBJ2-5, with 11 nucleotides matching TRBD2. The J segment lost 4 bases and the V segment lost 0 bases, leaving 8 bases of the junction unmatched. CDR1 is SGHNT, CDR2 YYREEE, per germline (reference sequence). This CDR3 contains 17 residues. The DNA of the CDR3 is TGTGCCAGCAGCTTGGAACTAGCGGGAGACAATTCAGAGACCCAGTACTTC. As protein: CASSLELAGDNSETQYF. Drawing the rest from reference TRBV5-4 and TRBJ2-5, the complete variable domain is ETGVTQSPTHLIKTRGQQVTLRCSSQSGHNTVSWYQQALGQGPQFIFQYYREEENGRGNFPPRFSGLQFPNYSSELNVNALELDDSALYLCASSLELAGDNSETQYFGPGTRLLVL.

The sample holds a few counts of this clonotype. The V and J genes are TRBV4-1 and TRBJ2-1; D remains unclear. This CDR3 has 16 residues. Looked up from germline, CDR1 is MGHRA and CDR2 is YSYEKL. The V end lost 0 bases, the J end lost 0 bases, and 9 bases lay between the germline ends. As DNA, the CDR3 is TGCGCCAGCAGCCAAGAGGGTAGAAGCTCCTACAATGAGCAGTTCTTC. It translates to CASSQEGRSSYNEQFF.

The sample holds a few counts of this clonotype. The chain has TRBV6-1 and TRBJ2-3, with TRBD1 identical over 9 bases. Germline V gene lookup returns CDR1 MNHNS and CDR2 SASEGT. CDR3 length: 15 residues. V lost 7 bases and J lost 5; bases outside the gene matches: 10. The CDR3 bases are TGTGCCAGCAACCAACCGGGACAGGGCCAAGATACGCAGTATTTT. It encodes CASNQPGQGQDTQYF.

This clonotype was seen only a few times. The chain carries TRBV2 and TRBJ2-5, with 11 bases identical to TRBD2. Per germline, CDR1 SNHLY and CDR2 FYNNEI. CDR3 length: 13 amino acids. V was clipped by 10 bases and J by 4 bases; unmatched bases: 5. CDR3: CAIRTSGRETQYF. CDR3 nucleotide sequence: TGTGCCATTAGGACTAGCGGGCGAGAGACCCAGTACTTC.

The rearrangement uses TRBV9 and TRBJ2-3; D is possibly TRBD1 or TRBD2 (5 bases each). V lost 7 bases to trimming and J lost 1 base, with 16 bases between them. The CDR3 runs to 15 residues. The germline gives CDR1 SGDLS, CDR2 YYNGEE. The CDR3 nucleotides are TGTGCCAGCGGTCCTTGGGACCGACGCACAGATACGCAGTATTTT. Its protein is CASGPWDRRTDTQYF.

J is TRBJ2-7 and V is TRBV3-1; tentatively, D is TRBD2 (6 bases). V was cut by 3 bases and J by 2 bases, with 14 bases left in between. The CDR3 covers 15 residues. From germline, CDR1 is LGHDT and CDR2 YNNKEL (reference sequence). CDR3 nucleotide sequence: TGTGCCAGCAGCCACCCCACTAGCTCCCCCTACGAGCAGTACTTC. This encodes CASSHPTSSPYEQYF.

The rearrangement joins TRBV15 to TRBJ2-5, with D perhaps matching TRBD1 (6 bases). Germline-derived CDR1 and CDR2 are LNHNV and YYDKDF (reference sequence). V was cut by 5 bases and J by 2 bases, with 24 bases left in between. This CDR3 spans 18 amino acids. The DNA for the CDR3 is TGTGCCACCAGCGGGGGTCGAGGGGGTGGGAGATTACAAGAGACCCAGTACTTC. Translating gives CATSGGRGGGRLQETQYF.

There are many counts of this clonotype. V gene TRBV7-2 combines with J gene TRBJ1-2; TRBD1 might be the D (6 bases). This CDR3 spans 13 amino acids. Trimming cost V 1 base and J 6 bases, with 9 bases left between them. Per the germline V gene, CDR1 is SGHTA and CDR2 is FQGNSA. CDR3 in amino acids: CASSLGGADGYTF. The CDR3 nucleotides are TGTGCCAGCAGCTTAGGGGGGGCTGATGGCTACACCTTC.

The J gene is TRBJ1-4, the V gene TRBV28; 7 nucleotides agree with TRBD1. The CDR3 runs to 16 residues. The germline gives CDR1 MDHEN, CDR2 SYDVKM. With 5 bases clipped from V and 0 bases from J, the junction kept 6 bases outside the gene matches. This CDR3 is CASSQKGTATNEKLFF. CDR3 DNA: TGTGCCAGCAGTCAAAAAGGGACAGCAACTAATGAAAAACTGTTTTTT. The whole variable domain, remainder taken from reference TRBV28 and TRBJ1-4, is DVKVTQSSRYLVKRTGEKVFLECVQDMDHENMFWYRQDPGLGLRLIYFSYDVKMKEKGDIPEGYSVSREKKERFSLILESASTNQTSMYLCASSQKGTATNEKLFFGSGTQLSVL.

The V and J genes are TRBV4-1 and TRBJ1-1, with D unresolved. The CDR3 runs 14 residues. Germline V gene data show CDR1 as MGHRA and CDR2 as YSYEKL. Deletions cut 1 base from V and 1 base from J, with 7 bases between. CDR3 nucleotide sequence: TGCGCCAGCAGCCAAGTGAGAGAGAACACTGAAGCTTTCTTT. It is translated as CASSQVRENTEAFF.

V is TRBV28 and J is TRBJ1-6; a weak D match, TRBD1 (5 bases). The ends were cut back, 6 bases at V and 9 bases at J, with 27 bases in the middle. Germline V gene lookup returns CDR1 MDHEN and CDR2 SYDVKM. The CDR3 length is 18 residues. The DNA for the CDR3 is TGTGCCAGCAGCCGAGTAGGTTGGGGGGTAGAAAACGGTTCACCCCTCCACTTT. Translating it yields CASSRVGWGVENGSPLHF.

In its sample, this clonotype was seen a few times. The V gene is TRBV19, the J gene TRBJ1-1; a weak D match, TRBD1 (5 bases). V lost 1 base and J lost 4, with 7 bases in between. Germline CDR1 is LNHDA and CDR2 is SQIVND (reference sequence). This CDR3 contains 13 residues. This chain's CDR3 is CASSIAGGTEAFF. CDR3 DNA sequence: TGTGCCAGTAGTATAGCTGGGGGCACTGAAGCTTTCTTT. Full variable domain (remainder filled in from reference TRBV19 and TRBJ1-1): DGGITQSPKYLFRKEGQNVTLSCEQNLNHDAMYWYRQDPGQGLRLIYYSQIVNDFQKGDIAEGYSVSREKKESFPLTVTSAQKNPTAFYLCASSIAGGTEAFFGQGTRLTVV.

The chain joins TRBV7-2 to TRBJ2-1, with 12 bases that match TRBD2. Looked up from germline, CDR1 is SGHTA and CDR2 is FQGNSA. The CDR3 has 16 amino acids. V shed 4 bases, J shed 4 bases, and the junction held 5 bases outside the gene matches. CDR3 DNA: TGTGCCAGCAGCTCCTCCGGACTAGCGGGGTACAATGAGCAGTTCTTC. The encoded protein is CASSSSGLAGYNEQFF.

V gene TRBV10-3 combines with J gene TRBJ2-5, with a possible D match to TRBD2 (6 bases). The CDR3 loop spans 15 amino acids. V was clipped by 0 bases and J by 9 bases, with 17 bases between them. Germline assignment: CDR1 ENHRY and CDR2 SYGVKD. DNA for the CDR3: TGTGCCATCAGTGAGTCGGGACTTCCCCAAACCCCCCAGTACTTC. Its protein is CAISESGLPQTPQYF.

The chain joins TRBV20-1 to TRBJ2-1; the D is unclear. In germline, CDR1 is DFQATT, CDR2 SNEGSKA (reference sequence). V was clipped by 0 bases and J by 10 bases, with 7 bases between them. CDR3 length equals 11 residues. The CDR3 here is CSARDFGEQFF. The CDR3 DNA follows: TGCAGTGCTAGAGATTTCGGAGAGCAGTTCTTC.

This clonotype was recorded a few times. This rearrangement joins TRBV12-3 or TRBV12-4 to TRBJ2-1, with 8 positions matching TRBD2. V lost 6 bases to trimming and J lost 8 bases; unmatched junction nucleotides: 9. The CDR3 covers 14 residues. The CDR3 region has the DNA TGTGCCAGCAGGACCTACGGGACTAGTCATGAGCAGTTCTTC. Translation gives CASRTYGTSHEQFF.

The chain links TRBV5-4 to TRBJ2-5, with 10 bases aligning to TRBD2. The junction had 10 bases not matched to a gene; V was cut back by 2 bases and J by 12 bases. The germline CDR1 and CDR2 sequences are SGHNT and YYREEE (reference sequence). This CDR3 contains 14 residues. As DNA, the CDR3 is TGTGCCAGCAGCTTAATCGAGCTAGCGGGAGATGAGTACTTC. It specifies CASSLIELAGDEYF. Full variable domain (rest looked up from reference TRBV5-4 and TRBJ2-5): ETGVTQSPTHLIKTRGQQVTLRCSSQSGHNTVSWYQQALGQGPQFIFQYYREEENGRGNFPPRFSGLQFPNYSSELNVNALELDDSALYLCASSLIELAGDEYFGPGTRLLVL.

The chain carries TRBV28 and TRBJ2-5, with D tentatively TRBD2 (6 bases). The CDR3 has 18 residues. V gave up 8 bases and J gave up 6 bases, with 31 bases separating them. The V gene's germline CDR1 is MDHEN and CDR2 SYDVKM. The CDR3 DNA is TGTGCCAGCCCCCCTTCCGGGACTCAGGGAGGTCTTGTACAGACCCAGTACTTC. It is translated as CASPPSGTQGGLVQTQYF.

V gene TRBV4-1 combines with J gene TRBJ2-1; D may be TRBD2 (6 bases). The V end lost 1 base, the J end lost 3 bases, and 13 bases lay between the germline ends. The CDR3 sequence is 16 residues long. CDR1 and CDR2 (germline): MGHRA, YSYEKL. The CDR3 bases are TGCGCCAGCAGCCAAGTACGGGAGAGGAACTACAATGAGCAGTTCTTC. Residues: CASSQVRERNYNEQFF.

This clonotype was detected many times. The rearrangement uses TRBV4-1 and TRBJ1-5; the D is unclear. The ends were cut back, 2 bases at V and 6 bases at J, with 11 bases in the middle. The CDR3 is made up of 14 amino acids. Germline assignment: CDR1 MGHRA and CDR2 YSYEKL. The CDR3 coding sequence is TGCGCCAGCAGCCAAAGATCCTGGAGTCAGCCCCAGCATTTT. The encoded protein is CASSQRSWSQPQHF.

This clonotype was observed a handful of times. This chain links TRBV4-1 with TRBJ1-5; D might be TRBD1 (5 bases). The V and J ends lost 0 bases and 7 bases respectively, with 13 bases between them. CDR3 length: 15 residues. The germline gives CDR1 MGHRA, CDR2 YSYEKL. The CDR3 is CASSQEDTGRQPQHF. CDR3 bases: TGCGCCAGCAGCCAAGAGGATACAGGAAGGCAGCCCCAGCATTTT.

The rearrangement links TRBV11-2 to TRBJ2-2, with D tentatively TRBD1 (6 bases). The CDR3 runs 15 residues. Per the germline V gene, CDR1 is SGHAT and CDR2 is FQNNGV. V was pared by 1 base and J by 6 bases, with 12 bases between. The CDR3 bases are TGTGCCAGCAGCTTAGTAAGGGGGAGATCCGGGGAGCTGTTTTTT. It yields the protein CASSLVRGRSGELFF.

J is TRBJ2-2 and V is TRBV28; unclear D gene. The CDR3 sequence is 14 residues long. Germline CDR1 reads MDHEN; CDR2 reads SYDVKM. Deletions cut 7 bases from V and 5 bases from J, with 14 bases between. The CDR3 DNA sequence: TGTGCCAGCAATACGGCCCAGGCTACCGGGGAGCTGTTTTTT. Encoded protein: CASNTAQATGELFF.

The table lists this clonotype with many counts. V is TRBV6-2 or TRBV6-3 and J is TRBJ1-3; 7 positions match TRBD1. This CDR3 contains 18 residues. The V segment lost 2 bases and the J segment 1 base; nucleotides outside the gene matches: 11. The germline V gene encodes CDR1 MNHEY and CDR2 SVGEGT. The CDR3 is CASSYGGTAVPSGNTIYF. CDR3 nucleotides: TGTGCCAGCAGTTACGGCGGGACAGCCGTCCCTTCTGGAAACACCATATATTTT.

This clonotype was counted only a few times. The V gene is TRBV7-9, the J gene TRBJ1-4; perhaps TRBD1 as D (6 bases). This CDR3 comprises 16 residues. Germline CDR1 is SEHNR and CDR2 is FQNEAQ (reference sequence). The germline V and J ends were trimmed by 0 bases and 7 bases, with 15 bases remaining between them. CDR3 in amino acids: CASSLASVGAGEKLFF. Written as DNA, the CDR3 is TGTGCCAGCAGCTTAGCCAGCGTGGGGGCTGGTGAAAAACTGTTTTTT.